The 10 T cell receptor beta chains presented below share a single source sample, sequenced in a study of blood T cell repertoires in COVID-19 (dated by TCRdb to 2020 to 2021). The method behind the library was the immunoSEQ multiplex PCR assay. Entries here come from immuneACCESS through TCRdb and include only in-frame sequences with V and J called. Some clones fail to appear in such tables; in the studies checked, an unresolved V gene covers under half of the shortfall, and the cause of the remainder is unknown. The sample table lists just over 70,000 clones, over 70% of them with a count of one. The ten largest clones take up less than 40% of the sample. The sequencing input was peripheral blood. The receptors stem from a woman aged 70-85 years with acute or convalescent COVID-19.

The chain links TRBV14 to TRBJ2-5; 7 positions match TRBD2. The CDR3 loop spans 15 amino acids. Trimming at V came to 0 bases and at J to 5 bases, leaving 6 bases not matched to a gene. CDR1 and CDR2 from the germline V gene are SGHDN and FVKESK. The CDR3 DNA reads TGTGCCAGCAGCCAAGATCTTTCGGGGGGTGAGACCCAGTACTTC. Translation: CASSQDLSGGETQYF.

The V gene is TRBV7-2, the J gene TRBJ1-3, with no clear D. V was shortened by 5 bases and J by 1 base, with 9 bases between the two germline ends. This CDR3 is built from 14 residues. Germline CDR1 reads SGHTA; CDR2 reads FQGNSA. This CDR3 is CASSRRGSGNTIYF. CDR3 in DNA: TGTGCCAGCAGCCGCCGGGGTTCTGGAAACACCATATATTTT.

The J gene is TRBJ2-7, the V gene TRBV15; 11 bases match TRBD1. V lost 4 bases and J lost 5; bases outside the gene matches: 10. The CDR3 loop spans 16 amino acids. CDR1 and CDR2 (germline): LNHNV, YYDKDF (reference sequence). The CDR3 region is CATSTGQGGPRDEQYF. CDR3 DNA: TGTGCCACCAGCACGGGACAGGGGGGCCCTCGGGACGAGCAGTACTTC.

This chain connects TRBV14 to TRBJ1-2; 7 nucleotides agree with TRBD1. J was trimmed by 4 bases and V by 4 bases; bases with no gene match: 3. CDR1 is SGHDN and CDR2 is FVKESK in the germline V gene. There are 13 residues in the CDR3. This CDR3 is CASSRDRLYGYTF. The DNA of the CDR3 is TGTGCCAGCAGCCGGGACAGACTCTATGGCTACACCTTC.

This clone was picked up one time. This rearrangement joins TRBV5-4 to TRBJ1-1, with D unclear. V lost 0 bases and J lost 3, with 6 bases in between. The CDR3 length is 13 residues. The germline CDR1 and CDR2 sequences are SGHNT and YYREEE (reference sequence). Here the CDR3 DNA reads TGTGCCAGCAGCTTGGGGTTAGACACTGAAGCTTTCTTT. This codes for CASSLGLDTEAFF.

The chain is built from TRBV5-1 and TRBJ1-1, with D perhaps TRBD1 (5 bases). Germline CDR1 reads SGHRS; CDR2 reads YFSETQ. The CDR3 covers 14 residues. V lost 2 bases to trimming and J lost 10 bases, with 18 bases between them. The CDR3 DNA sequence: TGCGCCAGCAGCTTCCAGGGTACGGTCGAATCAGCTTTCTTT. It specifies CASSFQGTVESAFF.

This clone was counted a few times. The chain links TRBV15 to TRBJ2-7; 7 nucleotides agree with TRBD1. The germline gives CDR1 LNHNV, CDR2 YYDKDF (reference sequence). The length of the CDR3 is 16 residues. The V gene end was trimmed by 2 bases and the J gene end by 7 bases; junction bases not matched to a gene: 14. CDR3: CATSRPISTGAQEQYF. Here the CDR3 DNA reads TGTGCCACCAGCAGACCTATATCCACAGGGGCGCAAGAGCAGTACTTC.

This sequence joins TRBV19 and TRBJ1-2, with 10 positions matching TRBD1. This CDR3 contains 15 residues. V trimming: 7 bases; J trimming: 3 bases; junction bases outside the gene matches: 8. Germline V gene sequence: CDR1 LNHDA, CDR2 SQIVND (reference sequence). CDR3 nucleotides: TGTGCCAGTACGGAGACAGGGGGCAAAGACTATGGCTACACCTTC. It yields the protein CASTETGGKDYGYTF.

This rearrangement joins TRBV20-1 to TRBJ2-4; 9 positions agree with TRBD1. In germline, CDR1 is DFQATT, CDR2 SNEGSKA (reference sequence). This CDR3 has 14 residues. The trim removed 3 bases at V and 8 bases at J, leaving 8 bases unmatched. This CDR3 is CSASPRTGEDIQYF. In DNA form, the CDR3 reads TGCAGTGCTAGTCCCCGGACAGGGGAGGACATTCAGTACTTC.

This chain joins TRBV5-5 and TRBJ1-2, with 12 bases matching TRBD1. Trimming removed 5 bases from V and 7 bases from J; junction bases left unmatched: 9. Germline V gene lookup returns CDR1 SGHKS and CDR2 YYEKEE (reference sequence). The CDR3 spans 15 residues. The CDR3 sequence is CASSSGTGGYRGYTF. In DNA form, the CDR3 reads TGTGCCAGCAGTTCAGGGACAGGGGGCTACCGTGGCTACACCTTC.